This is a list of T cell receptor beta chains from one sample in a study of cytomegalovirus exposure and HLA in healthy donors. Sequencing was performed with immunoSEQ multiplex PCR; in TCRdb, only in-frame clones are kept and a portion is missing. The table lists 150,000 to 200,000 clones, over 85% of them singletons. Sequencing was carried out using PBMCs. The origin of the receptors is a man aged 18 to 30 in good health and CMV-seropositive. Each CDR3 is given with its conserved first and last residue.

TRBV19,CASSIVGEANTGELFF
TRBV28,CASSLGPEGTQYF
TRBV9,CASSVRQGGSEETQYF
TRBV6-1,CASSRDRVDEKLFF
TRBV2,CASSVQYNEQFF
TRBV5-5,CASSLFVLEGNEQFF
TRBV7-7,CASSLLGTGSGETQYF
TRBV15,CATSREQGGYEQYF
TRBV5-1,CASSSGTGYNEQFF
TRBV18,CASSDDREVTNQPQHF
TRBV30,CASPARGNGNTIYF
TRBV27,CASSSGEGRYNEQFF
TRBV15,CATSRVDRTNQYYYGSYNEQFF
TRBV28,CASSPLTGGTGSYTDTQYF
TRBV29-1,CSVAASGTGELFF
TRBV19,CASGDRSNYGYTF
TRBV4-1,CASSQVRENTEAFF
TRBV11-3,CASSLGFGNTGELFF
TRBV5-6,CASSLGTKQYF
TRBV19,CASSPLTENEQFF
TRBV7-9,CASSLTSGRSTDTQYF
TRBV27,CASSFGTGGSEQFF
TRBV5-6,CASSKTGYEQFF
TRBV19,CASSIDGAGGYTDTQYF
TRBV29-1,CSVGQGTYGYTF
TRBV2,CASRQVPNTEAFF